Sequencing of this T cell receptor beta chain was carried out in a study of blood T cell repertoires in COVID-19. Only in-frame clones appear in the TCRdb table, and some are missing; sequencing was by immunoSEQ multiplex PCR. The table shows hundreds of thousands of clones, with 85% to 90% occurring only once. The germline V and J ends were trimmed by 1 base and 8 bases, with 10 bases remaining between them. This CDR3 has 13 amino acids. Participants were aged 18 to 89 years, lived in around 22 US areas, and enrolled virtually. Sequenced: PBMCs or T cells enriched from blood (not recorded which). J is TRBJ2-3 and V is TRBV12-3 or TRBV12-4, with a possible D match to TRBD2 (6 bases). The clonotype originates from a man aged 40-50 years who had recovered from COVID-19. CDR3 protein: CASSLVLEGTQYF. The CDR3 DNA sequence: TGTGCCAGCAGTTTAGTTCTGGAGGGTACGCAGTATTTT.